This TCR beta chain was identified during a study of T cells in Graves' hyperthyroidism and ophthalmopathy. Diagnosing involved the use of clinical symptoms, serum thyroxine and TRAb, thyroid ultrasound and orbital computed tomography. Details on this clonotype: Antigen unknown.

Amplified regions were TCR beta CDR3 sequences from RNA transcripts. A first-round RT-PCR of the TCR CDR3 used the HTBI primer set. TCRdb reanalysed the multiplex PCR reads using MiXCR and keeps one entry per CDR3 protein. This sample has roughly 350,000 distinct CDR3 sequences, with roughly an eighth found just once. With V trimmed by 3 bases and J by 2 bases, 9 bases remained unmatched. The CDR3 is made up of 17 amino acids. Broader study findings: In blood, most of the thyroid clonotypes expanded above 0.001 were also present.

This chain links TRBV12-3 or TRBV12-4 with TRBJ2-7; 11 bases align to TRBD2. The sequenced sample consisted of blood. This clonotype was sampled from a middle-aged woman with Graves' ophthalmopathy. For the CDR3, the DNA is TGTGCCAGCAGTTTCCCCCCCCATAGCGGGAGGGCCTACGAGCAGTACTTC. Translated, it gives CASSFPPHSGRAYEQYF.